This is a list of T cell receptor beta chains from one sample in a study of regulatory T cells in long-lasting Graves disease. Via MiXCR, TCRdb re-called the multiplex PCR reads, giving one row per CDR3 protein. The profile covers more than 300,000 distinct CDR3 sequences, with about 17% appearing a single time and 20% taken by the ten largest. In addition, the sample was reused for a study of T cells in Graves' hyperthyroidism and ophthalmopathy.

The sample here was peripheral blood mononuclear cells (PBMCs), taken at new diagnosis, from a patient treated with antithyroid drugs. These TCRs come from a woman younger than 30 with Graves disease. Each CDR3 is given without its conserved first and last residue. The order of the fields is CDR3 protein, CDR3 length, V gene, clone size, J gene. Size tells how often a clone was seen (once, few, many) or the class of an expanded clone, and some rows leave it out.

cdr3_aa: ASSWTSGIRAYNEQF
cdr3_length: 15
v_call: TRBV7-2
clone_size: NA
j_call: TRBJ2-1

cdr3_aa: SASYSGGSTEQF
cdr3_length: 12
v_call: TRBV20-1
clone_size: NA
j_call: TRBJ2-1

cdr3_aa: ASSPSSGTGYNYGYT
cdr3_length: 15
v_call: TRBV12-3/TRBV12-4
clone_size: many
j_call: TRBJ1-2

cdr3_aa: SVEIGGPDQPQH
cdr3_length: 12
v_call: TRBV29-1
clone_size: NA
j_call: TRBJ1-5

cdr3_aa: ATSRGDRAGANVLT
cdr3_length: 14
v_call: TRBV15
clone_size: few
j_call: TRBJ2-6

cdr3_aa: AISESKGYGYT
cdr3_length: 11
v_call: TRBV10-3
clone_size: many
j_call: TRBJ1-2

cdr3_aa: ASKAPERNTGELF
cdr3_length: 13
v_call: TRBV5-1
clone_size: many
j_call: TRBJ2-2

cdr3_aa: SARRGTSGLTDTQY
cdr3_length: 14
v_call: TRBV20-1
clone_size: NA
j_call: TRBJ2-3

cdr3_aa: ASRLQGNYGYT
cdr3_length: 11
v_call: TRBV28
clone_size: many
j_call: TRBJ1-2

cdr3_aa: ASSFRGGLYEQY
cdr3_length: 12
v_call: TRBV27
clone_size: NA
j_call: TRBJ2-7

cdr3_aa: ASSLGTRAGYT
cdr3_length: 11
v_call: TRBV7-9
clone_size: few
j_call: TRBJ1-2

cdr3_aa: ASMGPDGRNTEAF
cdr3_length: 13
v_call: TRBV25-1
clone_size: NA
j_call: TRBJ1-1

cdr3_aa: ASSEQFSNQPQH
cdr3_length: 12
v_call: TRBV2
clone_size: many
j_call: TRBJ1-5

cdr3_aa: ASSLTTGLAGGNEQF
cdr3_length: 15
v_call: TRBV11-1
clone_size: many
j_call: TRBJ2-1

cdr3_aa: ASSQGSGAPNTGELF
cdr3_length: 15
v_call: TRBV3-1
clone_size: many
j_call: TRBJ2-2

cdr3_aa: ASSRPTAGTTSYEQY
cdr3_length: 15
v_call: TRBV18
clone_size: many
j_call: TRBJ2-7

cdr3_aa: ASLGGEGQQF
cdr3_length: 10
v_call: TRBV2
clone_size: NA
j_call: TRBJ2-1

cdr3_aa: ASSSRDNYEQY
cdr3_length: 11
v_call: TRBV11-3
clone_size: many
j_call: TRBJ2-7

cdr3_aa: ASSLDPGNQPQH
cdr3_length: 12
v_call: TRBV7-2
clone_size: many
j_call: TRBJ1-5

cdr3_aa: ASSPDRTDTQY
cdr3_length: 11
v_call: TRBV5-6
clone_size: many
j_call: TRBJ2-3

cdr3_aa: ASSTKRGTEAF
cdr3_length: 11
v_call: TRBV19
clone_size: few
j_call: TRBJ1-1

cdr3_aa: ASGPHPTGALSPLH
cdr3_length: 14
v_call: TRBV12-5
clone_size: many
j_call: TRBJ1-6

cdr3_aa: ASSSSTGETSGAFGTYEQY
cdr3_length: 19
v_call: TRBV7-2
clone_size: many
j_call: TRBJ2-7

cdr3_aa: ASSTGGDEQY
cdr3_length: 10
v_call: TRBV18
clone_size: many
j_call: TRBJ2-7

cdr3_aa: ASRQGNTEAF
cdr3_length: 10
v_call: TRBV9
clone_size: many
j_call: TRBJ1-1

cdr3_aa: SAKPPTGQDSPLH
cdr3_length: 13
v_call: TRBV20-1
clone_size: many
j_call: TRBJ1-6

cdr3_aa: ASTLGSPYNEQF
cdr3_length: 12
v_call: TRBV19
clone_size: few
j_call: TRBJ2-1

cdr3_aa: ASSPGRLAGGQETQY
cdr3_length: 15
v_call: TRBV9
clone_size: NA
j_call: TRBJ2-5

cdr3_aa: ASSPGTGTNYGYT
cdr3_length: 13
v_call: TRBV6-1
clone_size: many
j_call: TRBJ1-2

cdr3_aa: ASSLDSTDTQY
cdr3_length: 11
v_call: TRBV5-1
clone_size: many
j_call: TRBJ2-3

cdr3_aa: ASSELAVDNEQF
cdr3_length: 12
v_call: TRBV6-1
clone_size: NA
j_call: TRBJ2-1

cdr3_aa: ASGGSQPQH
cdr3_length: 9
v_call: TRBV28
clone_size: few
j_call: TRBJ1-5

cdr3_aa: SEQLGSNYGYT
cdr3_length: 11
v_call: TRBV19
clone_size: NA
j_call: TRBJ1-2

cdr3_aa: ASSQAGQNTEAF
cdr3_length: 12
v_call: TRBV4-1
clone_size: many
j_call: TRBJ1-1

cdr3_aa: AHGFGGEKLF
cdr3_length: 10
v_call: TRBV6-1
clone_size: NA
j_call: TRBJ1-4